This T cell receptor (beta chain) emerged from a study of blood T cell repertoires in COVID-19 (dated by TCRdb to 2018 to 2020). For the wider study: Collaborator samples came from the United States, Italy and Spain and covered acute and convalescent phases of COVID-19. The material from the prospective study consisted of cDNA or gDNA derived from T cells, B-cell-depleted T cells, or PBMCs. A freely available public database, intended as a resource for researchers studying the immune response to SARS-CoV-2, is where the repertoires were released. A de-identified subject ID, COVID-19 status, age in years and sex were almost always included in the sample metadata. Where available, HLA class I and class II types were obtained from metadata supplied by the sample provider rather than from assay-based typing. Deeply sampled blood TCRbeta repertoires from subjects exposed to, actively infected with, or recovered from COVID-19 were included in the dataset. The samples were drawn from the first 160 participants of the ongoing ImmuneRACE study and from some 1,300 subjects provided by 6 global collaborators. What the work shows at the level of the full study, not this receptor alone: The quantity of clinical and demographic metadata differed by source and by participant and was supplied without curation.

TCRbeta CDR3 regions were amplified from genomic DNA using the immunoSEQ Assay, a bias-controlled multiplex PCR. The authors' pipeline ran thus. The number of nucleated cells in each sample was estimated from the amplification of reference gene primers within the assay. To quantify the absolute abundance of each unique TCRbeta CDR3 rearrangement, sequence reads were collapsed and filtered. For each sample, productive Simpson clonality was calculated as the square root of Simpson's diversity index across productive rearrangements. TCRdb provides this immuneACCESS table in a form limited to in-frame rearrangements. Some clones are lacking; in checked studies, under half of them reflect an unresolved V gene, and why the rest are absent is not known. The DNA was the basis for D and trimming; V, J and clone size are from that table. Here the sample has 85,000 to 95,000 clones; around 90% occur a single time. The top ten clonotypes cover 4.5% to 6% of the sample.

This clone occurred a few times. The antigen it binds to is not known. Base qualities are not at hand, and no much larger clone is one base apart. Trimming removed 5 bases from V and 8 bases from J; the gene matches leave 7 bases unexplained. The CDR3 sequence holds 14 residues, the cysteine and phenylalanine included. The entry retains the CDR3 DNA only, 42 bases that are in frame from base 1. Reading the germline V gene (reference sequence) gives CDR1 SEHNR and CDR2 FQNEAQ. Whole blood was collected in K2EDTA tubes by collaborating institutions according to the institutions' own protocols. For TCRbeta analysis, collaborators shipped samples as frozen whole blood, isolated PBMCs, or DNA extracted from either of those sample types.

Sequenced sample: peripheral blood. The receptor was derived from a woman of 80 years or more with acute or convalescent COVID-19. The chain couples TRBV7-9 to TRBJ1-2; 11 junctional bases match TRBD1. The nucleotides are TGTGCCAGCAGCCCCCGGACAGGGGGCGGCGGCTACACCTTC. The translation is CASSPRTGGGGYTF.